Detailed here is one T cell receptor (beta chain). This sample was taken from a study of Ad26.COV2.S vaccination and SARS-CoV-2 variants. About the research overall: Enrolled in COV1001, the donor was in the Ad26.COV2.S trial arm, which received the vaccine.

Repertoires were generated with immunoSEQ multiplex PCR, while TCRdb's copy carries only in-frame clones and drops some. Here the sample spans 360,000 or so clones, 70% to 90% being singletons. V shed 6 bases and J shed 8 bases, with 11 bases lying between them. Germline V lookup: CDR1 MDHEN, CDR2 SYDVKM. This CDR3 contains 11 residues. Stated treatment: some 20 received Ad26.COV2.S at low or high dose, single or two shots; several received placebo; per-sample allocation not given. It was on day 63 after the first vaccine or placebo injection that samples were taken. The J gene is TRBJ2-7, the V gene TRBV28; D gene unclear. This sequence originates from a person aged 18-65 years who received the Ad26.COV2.S COVID-19 vaccine or a placebo. The sequenced sample was peripheral blood, obtained in a trial of Ad26.COV2.S vaccine versus placebo. CDR3 residues: CASSSTRKQYF. For the CDR3, the DNA is TGTGCCAGCAGCTCGACTCGAAAGCAGTACTTC.